The source of this T cell receptor beta chain is a study of blood T cell repertoires in COVID-19. The table came from immunoSEQ multiplex PCR; TCRdb's copy has only in-frame clones and leaves some out. Of 120,000 or so clones in the sample, roughly 88% are singletons; the top ten hold over 1%. The CDR3 is 16 amino acids. Germline V gene sequence: CDR1 SEHNR, CDR2 FQNEAQ (reference sequence). V lost 5 bases to trimming and J lost 1 base, with 15 bases between them. The source is a woman aged 80 or over with acute or convalescent COVID-19. The rearrangement joins TRBV7-9 to TRBJ2-1; weak D call: TRBD2 (6 bases). Sequencing used peripheral blood. The CDR3 nucleotides read TGTGCCAGCAGCCATCAGCGGGCTCCATCCTACAATGAGCAGTTCTTC. This translates into CASSHQRAPSYNEQFF.